The 8 T cell receptor beta chains reported below all come from one sample, sequenced in a study of T-cell reconstitution after alpha-beta-depleted transplantation in children (dated by TCRdb to the mid-2010s). Library preparation employed PCR. Sequencer: Illumina HiSeq 2500. Molecular barcoding was employed in the preparation of TCR libraries, with unique molecular identifiers being used to normalize TCRbeta repertoire quantification. TCRdb reprocessing: public reads trimmed at Q25 with fastp, clones called with MiXCR, in-frame beta chains kept. Each entry merges the rows of one CDR3 protein and shows their most common DNA and genes. The sample profile shows a few hundred thousand distinct CDR3 sequences; about a tenth of them were found once. The ten largest make up approximately 5% of the sample. The sample was PBMCs from the stem cell graft donor, taken from the stem cell graft. These receptor sequences come from a human donor who donated a stem cell graft to a child with acute myeloid leukemia.

This clonotype was counted at least ten times. The genes are TRBV5-1 and TRBJ2-1; D gene uncertain. Trimming removed 1 base at V and 9 bases at J, with 14 bases between. This CDR3 is built from 14 residues. Germline V gene lookup returns CDR1 SGHRS and CDR2 YFSETQ. CDR3 bases: TGCGCCAGCAGCTTGTATTATCAGAACACTGAGCAGTTCTTC. Translated: CASSLYYQNTEQFF.

V gene TRBV5-5 combines with J gene TRBJ1-1; D gene ambiguous. Germline CDR1 is SGHKS and CDR2 is YYEKEE (reference sequence). Trimming took off 5 bases at V and 4 bases at J, with 12 bases between the two ends. The CDR3 is 13 residues long. The CDR3 region is CASSQSPSTEAFF. In DNA form, the CDR3 reads TGTGCCAGCAGTCAAAGCCCAAGCACTGAAGCTTTCTTT. Filled out from reference TRBV5-5 and TRBJ1-1, the complete variable domain reads DAGVTQSPTHLIKTRGQQVTLRCSPISGHKSVSWYQQVLGQGPQFIFQYYEKEERGRGNFPDRFSARQFPNYSSELNVNALLLGDSALYLCASSQSPSTEAFFGQGTRLTVV.

This clonotype was detected ten times or more. V gene TRBV6-1 combines with J gene TRBJ2-3, with D tentatively TRBD1 (5 bases). The V and J ends lost 6 bases and 0 bases respectively, with 19 bases between them. The CDR3 loop spans 17 amino acids. Germline V gene lookup returns CDR1 MNHNS and CDR2 SASEGT. CDR3 sequence: CASRGRARRSSTDTQYF. The CDR3 bases are TGTGCCAGCAGGGGCAGGGCCCGAAGATCTAGCACAGATACGCAGTATTTT.

This clonotype was observed a handful of times. The chain couples TRBV4-3 to TRBJ1-1, with D tentatively TRBD1 (5 bases). The length of the CDR3 is 13 residues. Germline assignment: CDR1 LGHNA and CDR2 YSLEER. The V and J ends lost 3 bases and 6 bases respectively, with 11 bases between them. In DNA, the CDR3 is TGCGCCAGCAGCCATAGCAGGGACGCTGAAGCTTTCTTT. This codes for CASSHSRDAEAFF.

This clonotype was found a few times. V gene TRBV6-5 combines with J gene TRBJ2-1; D remains ambiguous. CDR1 and CDR2 from the germline V gene are MNHEY and SVGAGI. This CDR3 comprises 16 residues. V dropped 3 bases and J dropped 1 base, with 13 bases sitting between them. The CDR3 reads CASSYVSPASYNEQFF. CDR3 DNA sequence: TGTGCCAGCAGTTATGTTAGCCCAGCATCCTACAATGAGCAGTTCTTC.

The chain carries TRBV5-1 and TRBJ1-2, with a weak D call TRBD1 (5 bases). CDR1 and CDR2 (germline): SGHRS, YFSETQ. Trimming cost V 3 bases and J 2 bases, with 17 bases left between them. The CDR3 is 16 amino acids. Written as DNA, the CDR3 is TGCGCCAGCAGCTCGGCCCCGGGACCGTCGAACTATGGCTACACCTTC. Its translation: CASSSAPGPSNYGYTF.

The rearrangement uses TRBV5-5 and TRBJ1-1; D is possibly TRBD1 (5 bases). Deletions cut 1 base from V and 6 bases from J, with 7 bases between. The length of the CDR3 is 12 residues. Germline V gene lookup returns CDR1 SGHKS and CDR2 YYEKEE (reference sequence). DNA for the CDR3: TGTGCCAGCAGCTTGCTCAGGGCTGAAGCTTTCTTT. Amino acid sequence: CASSLLRAEAFF.

V and J are TRBV29-1 and TRBJ2-7; D gene uncertain. V lost 1 base and J lost 3, with 13 bases in between. The CDR3 extends over 14 amino acids. CDR1 is SQVTM and CDR2 is ANQGSEA in the germline V gene. In nucleotides, the CDR3 is TGCAGCGTTGAAGGGGGTGGTTTCGGCTACGAGCAGTACTTC. This sequence encodes CSVEGGGFGYEQYF.